This T cell receptor beta chain was sequenced during a study of cytotoxic CD8 clonotypes in ibrutinib-treated CLL. In the study overall: Researchers reported approximately twelve relapsed/refractory and about 15 treatment-naive patients, around 17 of them IGHV unmutated.

Sequencing was designed to attain a depth spanning 1 in 200,000 to 1 in 1 million T cells. The method was immunoSEQ multiplex PCR; TCRdb's version includes in-frame clones alone and lacks a portion of them. The sample has more than 300,000 clones; about 80% are singletons. Deletions cut 2 bases from V and 5 bases from J, with 6 bases between. Germline-derived CDR1 and CDR2 are SEHNR and FQNEAQ (reference sequence). This CDR3 contains 13 residues. Study-level points and caveats: Collection times varied between progressing and sustained-remission patients.

On this clone: Its antigen is not known.

This specimen was PBMCs, taken before ibrutinib treatment. The V call is TRBV7-9, the J call TRBJ1-4, with D hard to call. The clonotype comes from a human donor with chronic lymphocytic leukemia. CDR3 in DNA: TGTGCCAGCAGCTTATCGGAGAATGAAAAACTGTTTTTT. It specifies CASSLSENEKLFF.